This T cell receptor beta chain was obtained from a study of T-cell reconstitution after alpha-beta-depleted transplantation in children. Overall study results and limits: There were some patients whose high TCRbeta diversity at day 60 came from surviving recipient T cells and thymic progenitors. Reported findings indicate that, about two months after transplant, alpha-beta T cells came from several hundred expanded clones, which were derived from non-depleted graft cells. At one year after transplant, newly produced T cells mostly accounted for T-cell counts and diversity.

This clonotype was picked up many times. The antigen is not known. A TCRbeta library incorporating unique molecular identifiers was prepared. TCRdb fed the PCR reads into MiXCR, producing one record per CDR3 protein. The sample contains 250,000 to 300,000 distinct CDR3 sequences, more than 9% of which appear only once. Trimming cost V 7 bases and J 0 bases; bases outside gene matches: 8. Germline values: CDR1 SGHRS, CDR2 YFSETQ. This CDR3 has 16 amino acids. Sequenced here: peripheral blood, sampled 180 days after TCRalphabeta/CD19-depleted stem cell transplant. The chain carries TRBV5-1 and TRBJ2-7; 12 nucleotides align to TRBD2. The receptor's source is a male patient between 2 and 10 years old who had a stem cell transplant for chronic granulomatous disease, so the T cells may come from the graft donor. The CDR3 bases are TGCGCCAGCGGGACTAGCGGGTTCAACAGCTCCTACGAGCAGTACTTC. Protein sequence: CASGTSGFNSSYEQYF.